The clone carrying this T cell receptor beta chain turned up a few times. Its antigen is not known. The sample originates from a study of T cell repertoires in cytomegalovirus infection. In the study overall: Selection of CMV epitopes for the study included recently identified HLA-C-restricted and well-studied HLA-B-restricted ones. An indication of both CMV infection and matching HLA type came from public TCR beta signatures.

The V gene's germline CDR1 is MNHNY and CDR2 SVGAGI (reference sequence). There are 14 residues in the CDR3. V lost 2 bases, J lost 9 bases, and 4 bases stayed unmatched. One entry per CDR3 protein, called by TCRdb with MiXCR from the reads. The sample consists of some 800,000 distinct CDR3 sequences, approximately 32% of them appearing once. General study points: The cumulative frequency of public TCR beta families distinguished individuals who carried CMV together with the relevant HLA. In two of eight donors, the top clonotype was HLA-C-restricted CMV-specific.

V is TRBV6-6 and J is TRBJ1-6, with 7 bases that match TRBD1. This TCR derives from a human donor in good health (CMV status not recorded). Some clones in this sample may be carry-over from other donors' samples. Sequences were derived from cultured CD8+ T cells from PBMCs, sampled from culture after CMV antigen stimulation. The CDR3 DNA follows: TGTGCCAGCAGTTACGACAGGGATTCTTCACCCCTCCACTTT. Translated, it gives CASSYDRDSSPLHF.